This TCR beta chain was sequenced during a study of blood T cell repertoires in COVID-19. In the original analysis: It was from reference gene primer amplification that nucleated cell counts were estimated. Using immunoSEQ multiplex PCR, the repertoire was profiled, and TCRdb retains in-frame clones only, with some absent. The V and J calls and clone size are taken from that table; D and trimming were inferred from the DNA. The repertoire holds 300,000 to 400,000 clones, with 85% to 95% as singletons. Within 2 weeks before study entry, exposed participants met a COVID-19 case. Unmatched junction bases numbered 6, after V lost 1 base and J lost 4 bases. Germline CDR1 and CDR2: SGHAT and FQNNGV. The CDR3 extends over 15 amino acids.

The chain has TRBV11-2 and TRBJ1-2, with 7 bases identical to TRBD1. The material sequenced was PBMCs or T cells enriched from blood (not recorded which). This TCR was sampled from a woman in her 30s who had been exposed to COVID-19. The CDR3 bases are TGTGCCAGCAGCTTAGGAAAGGGGGCAGGCTATGGCTACACCTTC. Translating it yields CASSLGKGAGYGYTF.